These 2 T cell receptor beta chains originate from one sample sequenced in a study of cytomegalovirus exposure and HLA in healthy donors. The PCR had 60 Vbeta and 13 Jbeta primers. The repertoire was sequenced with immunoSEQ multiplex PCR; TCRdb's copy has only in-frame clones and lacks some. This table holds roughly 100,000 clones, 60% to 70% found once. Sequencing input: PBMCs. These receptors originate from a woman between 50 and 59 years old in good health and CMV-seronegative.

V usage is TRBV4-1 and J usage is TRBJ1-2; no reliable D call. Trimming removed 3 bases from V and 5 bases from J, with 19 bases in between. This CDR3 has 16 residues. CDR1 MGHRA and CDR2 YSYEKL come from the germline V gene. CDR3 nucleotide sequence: TGCGCCAGCAGCCATCTCACAGCTTCGAAAGGTTATGGCTACACCTTC. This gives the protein CASSHLTASKGYGYTF.

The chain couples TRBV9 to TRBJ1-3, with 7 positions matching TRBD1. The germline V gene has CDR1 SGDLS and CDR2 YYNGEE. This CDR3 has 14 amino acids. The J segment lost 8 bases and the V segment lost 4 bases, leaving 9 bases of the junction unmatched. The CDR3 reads CASSIDRVAYTIYF. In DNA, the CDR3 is TGTGCCAGCAGCATCGACAGGGTGGCGTACACCATATATTTT.